This TCR beta chain was obtained from a study of cytomegalovirus exposure and HLA in healthy donors. The PCR was carried out with 60 Vbeta primers and 13 Jbeta primers. Only in-frame clones appear in the TCRdb table, and some are missing; sequencing was by immunoSEQ multiplex PCR. The profile covers about 60,000 clones, with around three quarters appearing a single time and around 19% taken by the ten largest. Trimming removed 4 bases at V and 3 bases at J, with 10 bases between. This CDR3 spans 13 amino acids. Germline CDR1 reads SGDLS; CDR2 reads YYNGEE. The chain recombines TRBV9 with TRBJ1-2; TRBD1 is a possible D gene (6 bases). This TCR was sampled from an older woman in good health and CMV-seropositive. The sample consisted of PBMCs. CDR3 residues: CASSKQGDYGYTF. CDR3 bases: TGTGCCAGCAGCAAACAGGGAGACTATGGCTACACCTTC.